This T cell receptor beta chain was identified in a study of long-term antiretroviral therapy in people with HIV. Findings and limits, study-wide: The study found that diversity rose after ART but stayed below transplant donor controls.

Trimming pared 7 bases from V and 1 base from J, leaving 13 bases between. This CDR3 region has 13 residues. CDR1 and CDR2 (germline): SQVTM, ANQGSEA. To note about this clone: The antigen remains undetermined.

Version v3.0 of the immunoSEQ assay ran at survey level. Only in-frame clones appear in the TCRdb table, and some are missing; sequencing was by immunoSEQ multiplex PCR. The sample has 15,000 to 20,000 clones; around 84% are singletons. Specimens retained about 1-11 million cryopreserved PBMC preceding DNA extraction. The sequence was collected from a man aged 18 to 30 with HIV. The chain joins TRBV29-1 to TRBJ1-1, with D possibly being TRBD1 (6 bases). This specimen was unsorted PBMCs, taken 0.9 years after starting antiretroviral therapy. The CDR3 DNA reads as TGCAGCGGGGGGCAGGCAGGGAACACTGAAGCTTTCTTT. Its translation: CSGGQAGNTEAFF.